The 24 T cell receptor beta chains in this list originate from one sample, sequenced in a study of OX40 agonist ivuxolimab in advanced cancers. Here immunoSEQ multiplex PCR was the method, and the copy in TCRdb shows in-frame clones only, minus some. The data show 41,000 or so clones, about 72% seen once. The sample here was CD4+ or CD8+ T cells sorted from blood, taken in a trial of the OX40 agonist ivuxolimab. The receptor set was obtained from an adult with an advanced solid tumor such as melanoma, head and neck, liver or kidney cancer.

The chain combines TRBV29-1 with TRBJ1-2; the match to TRBD1 covers 7 bases. There are 12 residues in the CDR3. Germline lookup yields CDR1 SQVTM and CDR2 ANQGSEA. With 6 bases clipped from V and 2 bases from J, the junction kept 3 bases outside the gene matches. CDR3 bases: TGCAGCGTAGTGACAGGGAACTATGGCTACACCTTC. Protein product: CSVVTGNYGYTF.

A single count supports this clone. The chain uses TRBV7-7 and TRBJ2-5; 7 bases are shared with TRBD1. Germline CDR1 and CDR2: SSHAT and FNYEAQ (reference sequence). The trim removed 1 base at V and 4 bases at J, leaving 3 bases unmatched. The CDR3 length is 14 residues. The chain's CDR3 is CASSLGTGGETQYF. CDR3 nucleotides: TGTGCCAGCAGCTTAGGGACAGGAGGAGAGACCCAGTACTTC.

The rearrangement links TRBV6-1 to TRBJ2-7; D might be TRBD1 (5 bases). CDR3 length: 12 residues. The germline gives CDR1 MNHNS, CDR2 SASEGT. Trimming took off 2 bases at V and 5 bases at J, with 7 bases between the two ends. CDR3 region: CASSEWGNEQYF. The CDR3 DNA reads as TGTGCCAGCAGTGAATGGGGCAACGAGCAGTACTTC.

The table lists this clone with a few counts. This chain joins TRBV14 and TRBJ1-1; weak D call: TRBD1 (5 bases). Germline V gene lookup returns CDR1 SGHDN and CDR2 FVKESK. The CDR3 extends over 15 amino acids. Trimming took 2 bases from V and 4 from J, leaving 14 bases between them. CDR3 nucleotides: TGTGCCAGCAGCCAAAACCGGGGCGCCGGCACTGAAGCTTTCTTT. Residues: CASSQNRGAGTEAFF.

This clone has only one observation. V usage is TRBV6-5 and J usage is TRBJ2-7; TRBD1 or TRBD2 may be the D gene (5 bases each). CDR3 length equals 14 residues. V was shortened by 11 bases and J by 0 bases, with 17 bases between the two germline ends. Germline V gives CDR1 MNHEY, CDR2 SVGAGI. DNA of the CDR3: TGTGCCTCCAATAGGGACGGAAGCTCCTACGAGCAGTACTTC. Translated, it gives CASNRDGSSYEQYF.

The V gene is TRBV7-2, the J gene TRBJ2-7, with D perhaps TRBD2 (5 bases). The CDR3 contains 14 residues. Trimming removed 1 base from V and 5 bases from J, with 12 bases in between. Germline V gene sequence: CDR1 SGHTA, CDR2 FQGNSA. The CDR3 sequence: CASSLVGERDEQYF. DNA for the CDR3: TGTGCCAGCAGCTTAGTCGGGGAAAGAGACGAGCAGTACTTC.

V is TRBV29-1 and J is TRBJ2-2; 7 bases align to TRBD1. J was trimmed by 1 base and V by 0 bases; bases with no gene match: 2. The germline V gene encodes CDR1 SQVTM and CDR2 ANQGSEA. This CDR3 is 15 amino acids long. The CDR3 region is CSVEDRDRNTGELFF. As DNA, the CDR3 is TGCAGCGTTGAAGATCGGGACAGGAACACCGGGGAGCTGTTTTTT.

This sequence joins TRBV15 and TRBJ2-6; 8 bases align to TRBD1. CDR3 size: 17 residues. In germline, CDR1 is LNHNV, CDR2 YYDKDF (reference sequence). V shed 0 bases, J shed 2 bases, and the junction held 3 bases outside the gene matches. This CDR3 reads CATSRDPGGAGANVLTF. The CDR3 DNA follows: TGTGCCACCAGCAGAGATCCAGGGGGCGCTGGGGCCAACGTCCTGACTTTC.

By frequency in the sample, this clone is medium-sized. The chain uses TRBV18 and TRBJ1-1; D may be TRBD1 (6 bases). Germline V CDR1 and CDR2: KGHSH, LQKENI. CDR3 length: 12 residues. V shed 3 bases and J shed 5 bases, with 7 bases lying between them. The CDR3 sequence is CASSPTGTEAFF. Here the CDR3 DNA reads TGTGCCAGCTCACCCACAGGGACTGAAGCTTTCTTT.

This clone has a handful of counts. V gene TRBV29-1 combines with J gene TRBJ2-7, with a tentative D call TRBD1 (5 bases). The CDR3 spans 12 residues. The V gene's germline CDR1 is SQVTM and CDR2 ANQGSEA. V gave up 0 bases and J gave up 2 bases, with 5 bases separating them. The CDR3 region has the DNA TGCAGCGTTGAAGAAGGGGCCTACGAGCAGTACTTC. The encoded protein is CSVEEGAYEQYF.

The V and J genes are TRBV6-5 and TRBJ2-1, with D tentatively TRBD2 (5 bases). With 5 bases removed from V and 6 bases from J, the gap between germline ends came to 17 bases. Germline loops: CDR1 MNHEY, CDR2 SVGAGI. There are 15 residues in the CDR3. The CDR3 protein is CASSQLVLGTNEQFF. The CDR3 DNA is TGTGCCAGCAGTCAACTAGTACTGGGCACCAATGAGCAGTTCTTC.

The chain uses TRBV25-1 and TRBJ1-5, with D unresolved. V was trimmed by 2 bases and J by 7 bases, leaving 9 bases between them. CDR1 and CDR2 from the germline V gene are MGHDK and SYGVNS. This CDR3 region has 13 residues. DNA of the CDR3: TGTGCCAGCAGTGAAGCAGGTCGACAGCCCCAGCATTTT. This translates into CASSEAGRQPQHF.

V gene TRBV5-1 combines with J gene TRBJ2-2; 7 nucleotides align to TRBD1. The CDR3 consists of 17 residues. Trimming removed 3 bases from V and 3 bases from J; junction bases left unmatched: 11. CDR1 SGHRS and CDR2 YFSETQ come from the germline V gene. The CDR3 DNA follows: TGCGCCAGCAGCTCTTCTTCAACAGGGGAGTACACCGGGGAGCTGTTTTTT. Protein sequence: CASSSSSTGEYTGELFF. The full variable domain, in which reference TRBV5-1 and TRBJ2-2 provide the parts outside the CDR3, is KAGVTQTPRYLIKTRGQQVTLSCSPISGHRSVSWYQQTPGQGLQFLFEYFSETQRNKGNFPGRFSGRQFSNSRSEMNVSTLELGDSALYLCASSSSSTGEYTGELFFGEGSRLTVL.

The chain uses TRBV5-1 and TRBJ2-7, with a possible D match to TRBD1 (6 bases). Germline V CDR1 and CDR2: SGHRS, YFSETQ. The CDR3 consists of 12 residues. V gave up 5 bases and J gave up 7 bases, with 13 bases separating them. The CDR3 nucleotides are TGCGCCAGCAGTTCCCGAGGGGGTGAGCAGTACTTC. Translating it yields CASSSRGGEQYF.

The genes are TRBV7-3 and TRBJ2-1, with unresolved D. The CDR3 length is 13 residues. Germline CDR1 and CDR2: SGHTA and FQGTGA. V was pared by 5 bases and J by 4 bases, with 9 bases between. CDR3 region: CASSPPPYNEQFF. CDR3 DNA: TGTGCCAGCAGCCCCCCGCCTTACAATGAGCAGTTCTTC.

V and J are TRBV10-3 and TRBJ2-2, with TRBD1 matching 9 bases. Germline CDR1 reads ENHRY; CDR2 reads SYGVKD. The CDR3 runs 14 residues. Losses at the gene ends were 7 bases for V and 5 bases for J; bases not matched to a gene: 5. CDR3 sequence reads: CAITETGGTGELFF. In DNA, the CDR3 is TGTGCCATCACGGAGACAGGGGGTACCGGGGAGCTGTTTTTT.

The genes are TRBV30 and TRBJ2-2; 7 nucleotides align to TRBD1. Trimming took 4 bases from V and 1 from J; bases not matched to a gene: 6. The CDR3 consists of 15 residues. Germline V CDR1 and CDR2: GTSNPN, SVGIG (reference sequence). The CDR3 DNA reads TGTGCCTGGAATAGGGACAGCCTGAACACCGGGGAGCTGTTTTTT. Its translation is CAWNRDSLNTGELFF.

V gene TRBV7-5 combines with J gene TRBJ1-2. TRBV7-5 is described as a pseudogene. The CDR3 has 16 amino acids. The CDR3 DNA reads TGTGCCAGAAGCTTATGGCCAGGGAGGCTGGGCTATGGCTACACCTTC. Translating gives CARSLWPGRLGYGYTF.

The V gene is TRBV18, the J gene TRBJ2-1, with D unclear. Between the trimmed V and J ends, which lost 6 bases and 0 bases, there was a span of 12 bases. CDR1 and CDR2 from the germline V gene are KGHSH and LQKENI. CDR3 length: 15 residues. The CDR3 sequence: CASSLGFDSYNEQFF. Here the CDR3 DNA reads TGTGCCAGCTCGCTTGGCTTTGACTCCTACAATGAGCAGTTCTTC.

The rearrangement uses TRBV5-1 and TRBJ2-1, with 10 bases lining up with TRBD1. The CDR3 loop spans 14 amino acids. Germline V gives CDR1 SGHRS, CDR2 YFSETQ. J gave up 4 bases and V 8 bases, and 6 bases lay outside the gene matches. The CDR3, as DNA: TGCGCCAGTCGGACAGGGGGAAATTACAATGAGCAGTTCTTC. Translation: CASRTGGNYNEQFF.

This chain connects TRBV6-1 to TRBJ1-5; D is perhaps TRBD1 (6 bases). The V gene lost 8 bases and the J gene lost 0 bases, with 11 bases spanning the gap. Per the germline V gene, CDR1 is MNHNS and CDR2 is SASEGT. The CDR3 runs to 14 residues. In nucleotides, the CDR3 is TGTGCCAGCTTCGGACAGCCTAGCAATCAGCCCCAGCATTTT. The encoded protein is CASFGQPSNQPQHF.

The rearrangement uses TRBV28 and TRBJ2-2; a possible D gene is TRBD1 (6 bases). There are 13 residues in the CDR3. The germline CDR1 and CDR2 sequences are MDHEN and SYDVKM. Between the trimmed V and J ends, which lost 3 bases and 6 bases, there was a span of 8 bases. The CDR3 DNA follows: TGTGCCAGCAGTTTTTCAGGGGCCGGGGAGCTGTTTTTT. Its protein is CASSFSGAGELFF.

The V and J genes are TRBV11-2 and TRBJ1-2, with 9 nucleotides matching TRBD1. This CDR3 is built from 15 residues. J was trimmed by 8 bases and V by 7 bases; bases with no gene match: 14. Germline V gene sequence: CDR1 SGHAT, CDR2 FQNNGV. The CDR3 reads CASNSRDRVFWGYTF. In DNA, the CDR3 is TGTGCCAGCAATAGCCGGGACAGGGTTTTTTGGGGCTACACCTTC.

The rearrangement uses TRBV21-1 and TRBJ1-2; the D call TRBD1 from the table was never checked on the DNA. TRBV21-1 is a documented pseudogene. The CDR3 length is 14 residues. CDR3 sequence (DNA): TGTGCCAGCAGCCCCCGGGACAGTAACTATGGCTACACCTTC. Encoded protein: CASSPRDSNYGYTF.